These T cell receptor beta chains were read from a single sample in a study of cytomegalovirus exposure and HLA in healthy donors. The method was immunoSEQ multiplex PCR; TCRdb's version includes in-frame clones alone and lacks a portion of them. Here the sample spans 85,000 to 100,000 clones, over 75% being singletons. The sample taken for sequencing was PBMCs. These TCRs come from a girl aged 2 to 9 in good health and CMV-seropositive. Both conserved end residues are part of each CDR3. The order of the fields is J gene, D gene, V gene, clone size, CDR3 protein, CDR3 DNA. A D gene is named only where the DNA matches it firmly. Clone sizes are given selectively: once, few, many, or a class where the clone is expanded.

TRBJ2-1,.,TRBV27,.,CASTDRQNNEQFF,TGTGCCAGCACCGACAGGCAGAACAATGAGCAGTTCTTC
TRBJ2-3,TRBD2,TRBV14,.,CASSLLLGAGDTDTQYF,TGTGCCAGCAGCCTTTTATTAGGAGCGGGAGACACAGATACGCAGTATTTT
TRBJ1-1,.,TRBV6-6,.,CASSLQGNTEAFF,TGTGCCAGCAGTTTACAGGGGAACACTGAAGCTTTCTTT
TRBJ1-4,.,TRBV14,.,CASSSTARGEKLFF,TGTGCCAGCAGCTCAACGGCAAGAGGGGAAAAACTGTTTTTT
TRBJ1-1,TRBD1,TRBV30,.,CAWIQGARTEAFF,TGTGCCTGGATTCAGGGGGCGCGGACTGAAGCTTTCTTT
TRBJ1-1,.,TRBV6-1,few,CATQQVSEAFF,TGTGCCACGCAACAGGTATCTGAAGCTTTCTTT
TRBJ1-3,.,TRBV29-1,once,CSAEAGVSNTIYF,TGCAGCGCGGAAGCAGGGGTGTCAAACACCATATATTTT
TRBJ1-2,.,TRBV29-1,.,CSVGGDTDITNYGYTF,TGCAGCGTTGGGGGAGACACCGACATAACTAACTATGGCTACACCTTC
TRBJ2-1,.,TRBV20-1,once,CSADGMNEQFF,TGCAGTGCGGACGGGATGAATGAGCAGTTCTTC
TRBJ2-5,TRBD2,TRBV4-2,.,CASSPWGLAGETQYF,TGTGCCAGCAGCCCGTGGGGTCTAGCGGGAGAGACCCAGTACTTC
TRBJ2-7,TRBD1,TRBV7-2,once,CASSLGVGQRISYEQYF,TGTGCCAGCAGCTTAGGGGTGGGACAGAGGATTTCCTACGAGCAGTACTTC
TRBJ2-5,.,TRBV25-1,.,CASSEFTTADSQETQYF,TGTGCCAGCAGTGAATTCACAACAGCGGATTCCCAAGAGACCCAGTACTTC
TRBJ2-7,.,TRBV5-1,.,CASSATDINYEQYF,TGCGCCAGCAGCGCCACGGACATCAACTACGAGCAGTACTTC
TRBJ2-7,.,TRBV6-1,once,CASSEALLNFPPIPEQYF,TGTGCCAGCAGTGAAGCGCTTCTTAACTTCCCCCCAATCCCCGAGCAGTACTTC
TRBJ1-5,.,TRBV4-1,.,CASSPSRDEPQHF,TGCGCCAGCAGCCCGTCCAGGGATGAGCCCCAGCATTTT
TRBJ1-5,.,TRBV6-5,few,CATRGGGDQPQHF,TGTGCCACAAGGGGGGGCGGGGATCAGCCCCAGCATTTT
TRBJ2-3,.,TRBV28,.,CASSLSETTPTTDTQYF,TGTGCCAGCAGTTTATCAGAGACTACCCCAACCACAGATACGCAGTATTTT
TRBJ1-5,.,TRBV6-1,.,CASMGGLGQPQHF,TGTGCCAGCATGGGGGGGCTTGGTCAGCCCCAGCATTTT
TRBJ2-7,TRBD1,TRBV6-5,.,CASSYETGVEQYF,TGTGCCAGCAGTTACGAGACAGGGGTCGAGCAGTACTTC
TRBJ2-1,.,TRBV13,.,CASSSRTEGRIDEQFF,TGTGCCAGCAGCTCGCGGACCGAGGGCAGGATAGATGAGCAGTTCTTC
TRBJ1-4,.,TRBV6-1,few,CASSESIRGSNEKLFF,TGTGCCAGCAGTGAATCCATTCGGGGTTCTAATGAAAAACTGTTTTTT
TRBJ2-2,.,TRBV4-1,few,CASSQSRGWGGELFF,TGCGCCAGCAGCCAAAGCAGGGGTTGGGGCGGGGAGCTGTTTTTT
TRBJ1-1,.,TRBV28,.,CAGAGWEDTEAFF,TGTGCCGGAGCAGGTTGGGAGGACACTGAAGCTTTCTTT
TRBJ1-2,.,TRBV25-1,once,CASSELQGLYGYTF,TGTGCCAGCAGTGAATTGCAGGGCCTTTATGGCTACACCTTC
TRBJ2-2,TRBD1,TRBV29-1,.,CSAEGRDRGLFF,TGCAGCGCCGAAGGCCGGGACAGGGGCCTGTTTTTT
TRBJ2-1,TRBD2,TRBV5-1,.,CASSLGLAGDIYNEQFF,TGCGCCAGCAGCTTGGGACTAGCGGGAGATATCTACAATGAGCAGTTCTTC
TRBJ2-7,TRBD2,TRBV27,.,CASRPHIELAGLGEQYF,TGTGCCAGCCGCCCACACATCGAACTAGCGGGATTGGGTGAGCAGTACTTC
TRBJ1-1,.,TRBV30,once,CAWSYQGWNTEAFF,TGTGCCTGGAGTTACCAGGGCTGGAACACTGAAGCTTTCTTT
TRBJ2-1,.,TRBV6-1,few,CASSLGRDKPNEQFF,TGTGCCAGCAGCCTGGGGAGGGACAAACCCAATGAGCAGTTCTTC
TRBJ2-7,TRBD2,TRBV28,.,CASSLLAGGSYEQYF,TGTGCCAGCAGTTTACTTGCGGGAGGGTCCTACGAGCAGTACTTC
TRBJ2-7,TRBD2,TRBV4-1,.,CASSYLAGVNEQYF,TGCGCCAGCAGCTATCTAGCGGGAGTAAACGAGCAGTACTTC
TRBJ1-2,.,TRBV30,.,CAWSRGEANYGYTF,TGTGCCTGGAGTCGAGGGGAGGCTAACTATGGCTACACCTTC
TRBJ2-5,TRBD2,TRBV7-8,.,CASTGLAGGKETQYF,TGTGCCAGCACGGGACTAGCGGGAGGGAAAGAGACCCAGTACTTC
TRBJ2-1,.,TRBV7-9,once,CASSFDWPYEQFF,TGTGCCAGCAGCTTCGACTGGCCATATGAGCAGTTCTTC
TRBJ2-5,.,TRBV6-6,few,CASGQTQYF,TGTGCCAGCGGCCAGACCCAGTACTTC
TRBJ1-1,TRBD1,TRBV10-3,.,CAISGQGRSVNTEAFF,TGTGCCATCAGTGGACAGGGAAGGAGCGTGAACACTGAAGCTTTCTTT
TRBJ2-5,TRBD2,TRBV7-2,.,CASSLVRGVSRETQYF,TGTGCCAGCAGCTTAGTCCGGGGGGTTAGCAGGGAGACCCAGTACTTC
TRBJ1-1,.,TRBV10-3,few,CAISVQNTEAFF,TGTGCCATCAGTGTACAGAACACTGAAGCTTTCTTT
TRBJ1-2,.,TRBV27,.,CASSLNADNGYTF,TGTGCCAGCAGTTTGAATGCGGACAATGGCTACACCTTC
TRBJ1-3,.,TRBV7-9,.,CASTPAGGNTIYF,TGTGCCAGCACCCCGGCGGGTGGAAACACCATATATTTT
TRBJ2-5,.,TRBV30,.,CAWRSRQEEQYF,TGTGCCTGGAGGTCGCGTCAGGAGGAGCAGTACTTC
TRBJ2-7,TRBD1,TRBV28,.,CATRTGGSYEQYF,TGTGCCACCCGGACAGGGGGCTCTTACGAGCAGTACTTC
TRBJ1-5,.,TRBV14,.,CASAKSSGAVYFGNQPQHF,TGTGCCAGTGCAAAGTCTTCAGGGGCGGTTTATTTTGGCAATCAGCCCCAGCATTTT
TRBJ2-1,.,TRBV7-9,.,CASSLGAASSYNEQFF,TGTGCCAGCAGCTTAGGTGCGGCTAGCTCCTACAATGAGCAGTTCTTC
TRBJ1-4,.,TRBV28,.,CASSSSRRLGEKLFF,TGTGCCAGCAGTTCATCTAGGCGCTTGGGTGAAAAACTGTTTTTT
TRBJ2-7,TRBD1,TRBV10-3,.,CAISELQGAEEQYF,TGTGCCATCAGTGAGTTGCAGGGGGCGGAGGAGCAGTACTTC
TRBJ2-7,TRBD1,TRBV27,.,CASSWRGTGDYEQYF,TGTGCCAGCAGTTGGAGGGGGACAGGGGACTACGAGCAGTACTTC
TRBJ2-5,TRBD2,TRBV9,.,CASSATGLAGDRFVQETQYF,TGTGCCAGCAGCGCGACGGGACTAGCGGGAGATCGGTTCGTTCAAGAGACCCAGTACTTC
TRBJ2-5,TRBD2,TRBV2,.,CASRRGAGEETQYF,TGTGCCAGCAGGAGGGGAGCGGGAGAGGAGACCCAGTACTTC
TRBJ1-1,TRBD1,TRBV18,.,CASSRQGQENTEAFF,TGTGCCAGCTCACGCCAGGGACAGGAGAACACTGAAGCTTTCTTT
TRBJ2-7,TRBD1,TRBV5-4,few,CASSLGQSSYEQYF,TGTGCCAGCAGCCTGGGACAGAGCTCCTACGAGCAGTACTTC
TRBJ2-7,.,TRBV4-1,.,CASSQPREGGEQYF,TGCGCCAGCAGCCAACCCAGAGAGGGTGGCGAGCAGTACTTC
TRBJ2-1,TRBD2,TRBV29-1,few,CSGGLAGVYEQFF,TGCAGCGGAGGACTAGCGGGAGTTTATGAGCAGTTCTTC
TRBJ1-2,.,TRBV6-1,.,CASRRAGNYGYTF,TGTGCCAGCAGGAGGGCAGGAAACTATGGCTACACCTTC